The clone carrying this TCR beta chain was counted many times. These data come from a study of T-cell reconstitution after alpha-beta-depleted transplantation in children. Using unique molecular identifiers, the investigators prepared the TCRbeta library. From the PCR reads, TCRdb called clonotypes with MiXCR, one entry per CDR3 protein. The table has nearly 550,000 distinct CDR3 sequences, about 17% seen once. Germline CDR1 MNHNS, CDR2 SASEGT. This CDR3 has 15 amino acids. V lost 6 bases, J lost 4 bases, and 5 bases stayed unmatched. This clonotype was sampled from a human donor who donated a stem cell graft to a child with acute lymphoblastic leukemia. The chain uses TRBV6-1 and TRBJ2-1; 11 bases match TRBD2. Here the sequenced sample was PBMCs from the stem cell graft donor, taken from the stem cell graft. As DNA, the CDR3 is TGTGCCAGCAGCGAGGGACTAGCGGTTTACAATGAGCAGTTCTTC. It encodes CASSEGLAVYNEQFF.